This TCR beta chain was found in a study of T cell repertoires in ileal Crohn's disease. Turning to the study itself: About half received postoperative treatment, approximately 12 with thiopurines and around 17 anti-TNF. MI samples are biopsies from the surgical specimen's proximal margin. Each sample's TCRB immunosequencing used about 0.5 micrograms of biopsy DNA.

TCRdb's copy holds only in-frame clones and misses some; the assay was immunoSEQ multiplex PCR. The profile covers thousands of clones, with about two thirds appearing a single time and 43% taken by the ten largest. Indicated time point: proximal margin of the surgical specimen (macroscopically non-inflamed). By share of the sample, this clone is medium-sized (0.01 to 0.1%). Antigen: not known. Findings and limits, study-wide: Mucosal expansions were suggested to be mainly CD8 T cells.

J lost 0 bases, V lost 0 bases, and 7 bases had no gene match. Germline values: CDR1 MGHRA, CDR2 YSYEKL. The CDR3 loop spans 17 amino acids. The TCR originated in an adult with Crohn's disease. The chain has TRBV4-1 and TRBJ2-5; 7 nucleotides agree with TRBD1. The sequenced material came from ileal tissue. CDR3 nucleotides: TGCGCCAGCAGCCAAGAGGTGGGGACAGACAACCAAGAGACCCAGTACTTC. Its translation: CASSQEVGTDNQETQYF.